The T cell receptor beta chain described here comes from a study of cytomegalovirus exposure and HLA in healthy donors. Study conclusions and caveats: Later analysis showed most CMV-associated TCR beta chains appearing HLA-restricted. Researchers catalogued about 150 TCR beta chains as cytomegalovirus-associated.

With regard to this clone: Its antigen is unidentified.

In the PCR, 60 Vbeta and 13 Jbeta primers were used. Clones were sequenced by immunoSEQ multiplex PCR, and TCRdb holds only the in-frame ones, with some missing. The sample shows tens of thousands of clones, 65% of them seen only once. The sequence came from a woman aged 45-60 years in good health and CMV-seropositive. Sample: PBMCs.

Here the CDR3 reads CASSQGGGQEREKLFF. The CDR3 nucleotides read TGCGCCAGCAGCCAAGGCGGGGGACAGGAACGTGAAAAACTGTTTTTT. This chain connects TRBV4-3 to TRBJ1-4; 8 bases are shared with TRBD1. Trimming took 1 base from V and 7 from J; bases not matched to a gene: 8. CDR1 and CDR2 (germline): LGHNA, YSLEER. This CDR3 is 16 amino acids long.